The source of this TCR beta chain is a study of T cells in women clearing cervical HPV infection listed by TCRdb under 2018. With regard to the full study: The cases were fewer than 30 women with histologically confirmed HPV16-related CIN3 or worse, and 2 of these cases were invasive cancers. The 20 to 25 controls were women who cleared a single incident HPV16 infection within 12 months without developing precancer or cancer. Blood from cases was collected at the visit at which the lesion was first identified, whereas blood from controls was collected once infection was no longer detected. For cases, a median interval of roughly 150 days, with an interquartile range of roughly 80 to 200 days, was observed between lesion detection and blood sampling. Since only a few of the women had HLA typing available, the possibility that HLA type was acting as a confounder could not be ruled out. An exploratory proof-of-principle case-control study, nested within the Guanacaste HPV Natural History Study in Costa Rica, was conducted to compare TCR repertoires across cervical HPV16 outcomes. Cases and controls were matched on year of sample collection and on age within five years. Cases had a median age of almost 35 years compared with 38 for controls, and baseline characteristics showed no significant differences between the groups. The parent cohort enrolled about 9,900 women aged 18 or older in Guanacaste, Costa Rica, in 1993 to 1994 and followed the women for approximately seven years. Five blinded duplicates per group were added as quality controls, giving roughly 60 samples: some 50 participants and around ten replicates.

Overall study results and their limits: Across sequencing depths, CIN3+ cases showed significantly higher TCR repertoire richness than controls, but evenness did not differ between the groups. Cases were distinguished from controls with an estimated AUC of about 0.8 by random forest classifiers combining richness and V gene abundances. Whether associations preceded infection or resulted from infection could not be shown with the cross-sectional design, and effector/memory subsets and HPV-specific T cells were not isolated. TRBV6-7 relative abundance was lower in cases than in controls (approximately 0.11% versus 0.16%; Bonferroni P = 0.0008). Because the number of T cells in each sample was unknown, differences in richness could reflect differing T-cell content rather than repertoire biology.

A word on this clone: Its specific antigen is unknown. The CDR3 is cut off 3 residues early in the read; its end comes from the germline J gene.

The immunoSEQ assay used multiplex PCR to amplify TCR beta CDR3 regions from an average of approximately 1,300 ng of genomic DNA per sample. To correct primer bias, the assay used a complete synthetic TCR repertoire to set an amplification baseline. The amplicons were sequenced using the Illumina platform. The original methods were these. Error correction of the sequences involved clustering with frequency ratios plus a modified nearest-neighbor algorithm, after which the sequences were analyzed in the immunoSEQ Analyzer using IMGT gene definitions. At each rarefaction depth, TCR richness and evenness were averaged across 20 rarefaction repeats, and any sample with fewer sequences than the depth was left out. Wilcoxon rank sum tests with FDR correction were used to compare V, D and J gene relative abundances between the groups. In the blinded duplicates, the intraclass correlation was around 96% for TCR richness and averaged about 80% across 65 to 85 gene segments. What TCRdb holds here is the immuneACCESS table cut down to in-frame rearrangements. Part of the clones is not present; checked against another copy, under half of the missing clones reflect an unresolved V gene, and the others are unexplained. That table is the source of V, J and clone size, and D and trimming were worked out from the DNA. The sample table records about 20,000 clones. Together, the top ten hold under 8.5% of the sample.

Every participant had a single incident cervical HPV16 infection, and prevalent HPV16 infections were excluded. Cervical HPV DNA was detected by MY09/MY11 PCR, and genotyping was performed by dot-blot hybridization. Approximately 15 mL of heparinized blood were centrifuged, and the buffy coat was aliquoted, frozen at -30°C, then stored at -80°C. QIAGEN kits were used to extract genomic DNA from the buffy coat specimens. CDR3 length: 13 amino acids, cysteine to phenylalanine. The DNA shown is the part of the CDR3 that was read: 30 bases, in frame from base 1. Clipping removes 3 bases from V and 3 bases from J, with 5 as the unmatched junction base count. The germline V gene (reference sequence) yields DFQATT for CDR1 and SNEGSKA for CDR2.

Sequenced: blood buffy coat. The receptor was isolated from a woman aged 18 to 75 with a cervical HPV16 infection that either progressed to CIN3+ or cleared (not recorded which). The chain is assembled from TRBV20-1 and TRBJ2-7, with 7 middle bases fitting TRBD1. Partial CDR3 DNA: TGCAGTGCTAGTACGGGACAGCGCTACGAG. The translation is CSASTGQRYE. The whole CDR3 sequence reads CSASTGQRYEQYF.